This record looks at one TCR beta chain sequence and its context. Its recognized antigen is unknown. Base quality data are lacking; no much larger clone is found one base away. The sample is drawn from a study of T-cell memory formation after mild COVID-19 (dated by TCRdb to about 2021). With regard to the full study: TCR sequence clusters from the two donors were found to be largely donor specific. Longitudinal TCRalpha and TCRbeta repertoire sequencing tracked T-cell clones expanding and contracting after mild COVID-19 in a couple of donors. Two young, previously healthy adult volunteers made up the cohort, one male and one female. Study-level results and caveats: Whether the second-wave clones peaking on day 37 were SARS-CoV-2 specific was not confirmed. Contracting CD4+ clones appeared mostly in the CM and EM memory subsets, whereas CD8+ clones were enriched in EMRA. Clones that contracted from day 15 to 85 showed balanced CD4/CD8 phenotypes, whereas a second wave of clones that expanded from day 15 to 37 leaned towards CD4+. The detection of some responding clones in pre-infection memory suggests that pre-existing cross-reactive memory T cells joined the SARS-CoV-2 response. The study covered only a couple of mild cases, and larger cohorts including severe cases with pre-infection samples were considered necessary.

Ficoll-Paque density gradient centrifugation was used to isolate PBMCs. Sequenced using an Illumina NovaSeq 6000. cDNA libraries for TCRalpha and TCRbeta were prepared by 5'RACE using constant-segment primers, with sample barcodes and unique molecular identifiers added. Trizol reagent was used to extract RNA from every sample. The libraries were amplified in two PCR steps, and the second step added a second sample barcode and Illumina TruSeq adapters. Libraries were sequenced on an Illumina NovaSeq with 2 x 150 bp paired-end reads. In the source study's methods: Reads were demultiplexed and collapsed into UMI-guided consensus sequences with migec v1.2.7. Using mixcr v2.1.11, UMI consensuses were aligned to TRA and TRB V and J templates and then assembled into clonotypes. A clonotype was counted as expanded or contracted only when both edgeR and NoisET called the clonotype significant, with the noise models trained on biological replicates. For edgeR calls, a false discovery rate-adjusted p below 0.01 and a log2 fold-change threshold of 1 were applied. As an exploratory analysis of dynamics, PCA with hierarchical clustering was applied to max-normalized trajectories of the 1000 most abundant clonotypes. Each responding clone was given a CD4 or CD8 phenotype based on the CD4+ and CD8+ repertoires, which had been sequenced separately. TCRdb cleaned the public reads at Q25 with fastp, built clones with MiXCR and kept in-frame beta chains. Each entry is one CDR3 protein sequence, shown with its most common DNA and genes. TCRdb, not the original authors, processed these V and J calls. Recorded for this sample are approximately 100,000 distinct CDR3 sequences; roughly 11% of them occurred a single time. The top ten constitute 40% of the sample.

From the germline V gene, CDR1 is MNHEY and CDR2 is SVGAGI. V loses 5 bases of germline sequence and J loses 4 bases, and the interval between the two ends is 17 bases. The CDR3 covers 15 residues, taking in both the cysteine and the phenylalanine. Only the CDR3 DNA is retained, 45 bases long and in frame from the first base. Sequencing was carried out using PBMCs or a T cell subset sorted from them (not recorded which). The sequence derives from a young man who had mild COVID-19 (a few samples of this study predate the infection). The sample titles of this study are shuffled in the database, so cell type and time point are left out; the donor was told from shared clones. The chain is assembled from TRBV6-5 and TRBJ1-1; 5 matching bases give a weak D call of TRBD1. The DNA reads as follows: TGTGCCAGCAGTACGAGGACACATTCAGGCACTGAAGCTTTCTTT. The encoded protein is CASSTRTHSGTEAFF.